Each of the 28 T cell receptor beta chains below was sequenced from the same sample in a study of T cell responses to AZD1222 COVID-19 vaccine. Repertoires were generated with immunoSEQ multiplex PCR, while TCRdb's copy carries only in-frame clones and drops some. Found here are approximately 180,000 clones, 70% to 90% of them singletons; the top ten hold around 8%. The sequencing used peripheral blood, collected on day 0 of AZD1222 vaccination. The receptors come from an adult in good health.

Regarding this clone: The same CDR3 also results from other DNA sequences found in this sample. CDR3 bases: TGTGCCAGCCGGTCGACAGGGGACTATGGCTACACCTTC. Its translation is CASRSTGDYGYTF. The chain combines TRBV27 with TRBJ1-2; the match to TRBD1 covers 8 bases. J was trimmed by 3 bases and V by 8 bases; bases with no gene match: 5. Germline V lookup: CDR1 MNHEY, CDR2 SMNVEV (reference sequence). The CDR3 length is 13 residues.

A note on this clone: Relative to the germline gene, one junction end is altered; a read error may explain this. The chain joins TRBV15 to TRBJ2-7; 9 bases line up with TRBD2. The CDR3 runs to 14 residues. In germline, CDR1 is LNHNV, CDR2 YYDKDF (reference sequence). The chain's CDR3 is CATSRESAVAGAHF. CDR3 bases: TGTGCCACCAGCAGAGAGTCCGCAGTAGCGGGGGCCCACTTC.

The gene calls are TRBV28 and TRBJ1-2, with 8 positions matching TRBD1. The CDR3 has 13 residues. Germline-derived CDR1 and CDR2 are MDHEN and SYDVKM. Germline trimming cut 8 bases from V and 11 bases from J; bases unmatched to any gene: 13. CDR3 loop: CASATDRALNYTF. The CDR3 DNA follows: TGTGCCAGCGCAACGGACAGGGCCCTAAATTACACCTTC.

The V call is TRBV11-3, the J call TRBJ2-2; D tentatively fits TRBD1 or TRBD2 (5 bases each). The V gene's germline CDR1 is SGHNT and CDR2 YENEEA. V was cut by 5 bases and J by 4 bases, with 11 bases left in between. This CDR3 is 14 amino acids long. The CDR3 DNA reads as TGTGCCAGCAGCCCGGGACGAGGCACCGGGGAGCTGTTTTTT. It specifies CASSPGRGTGELFF.

This clone came up once. The chain couples TRBV12-3 or TRBV12-4 to TRBJ2-7, with D maybe TRBD1 (5 bases). V was shortened by 3 bases and J by 7 bases, with 13 bases between the two germline ends. The CDR3 length is 13 residues. The CDR3 loop is CASSFDSRGEQYF. The DNA of the CDR3 is TGTGCCAGCAGTTTCGATAGTAGGGGTGAGCAGTACTTC.

V is TRBV28 and J is TRBJ1-4; perhaps TRBD1 as D (6 bases). Germline values: CDR1 MDHEN, CDR2 SYDVKM. This CDR3 region has 16 residues. V gave up 0 bases and J gave up 6 bases, with 14 bases separating them. CDR3: CASSLWSQGKYEKLFF. The CDR3 bases are TGTGCCAGCAGTTTATGGAGCCAGGGGAAGTATGAAAAACTGTTTTTT.

The sample holds one count of this clone. This chain links TRBV5-6 with TRBJ1-3; D remains unclear. The CDR3 runs to 14 residues. Germline CDR1 reads SGHDT; CDR2 reads YYEEEE. The V and J ends lost 5 bases and 0 bases respectively, with 9 bases between them. This CDR3 is CASRSRNSGNTIYF. The CDR3 DNA reads TGTGCCAGCAGGTCGAGGAACTCTGGAAACACCATATATTTT.

The J gene is TRBJ1-1, the V gene TRBV11-2; weak D call: TRBD1 (5 bases). CDR3 size: 16 residues. CDR1 and CDR2 from the germline V gene are SGHAT and FQNNGV. Trimming stripped 1 base from V and 1 base from J, with 13 bases between. The CDR3 region is CASSLVPRGRNTEAFF. In nucleotides, the CDR3 is TGTGCCAGCAGCTTAGTGCCCCGGGGGAGGAACACTGAAGCTTTCTTT.

The rearrangement links TRBV4-3 to TRBJ2-7; 8 nucleotides align to TRBD2. CDR1 LGHNA and CDR2 YSLEER come from the germline V gene. After removal of 3 bases from V and 1 base from J, the junction contained 5 bases not matched to a gene. The CDR3 runs 15 residues. The CDR3 spells CASSHTGGSSYEQYF. The CDR3 region has the DNA TGCGCCAGCAGCCACACGGGGGGGAGTTCCTACGAGCAGTACTTC.

The chain couples TRBV28 to TRBJ1-4, with D maybe TRBD1 (5 bases). The length of the CDR3 is 16 residues. Trimming cost V 1 base and J 6 bases, with 15 bases left between them. Germline CDR1 and CDR2: MDHEN and SYDVKM. CDR3 amino acids: CASSLYFGVGDEKLFF. The CDR3 DNA follows: TGTGCCAGCAGTTTATATTTCGGGGTGGGGGATGAAAAACTGTTTTTT. Full variable domain (missing parts from reference TRBV28 and TRBJ1-4): DVKVTQSSRYLVKRTGEKVFLECVQDMDHENMFWYRQDPGLGLRLIYFSYDVKMKEKGDIPEGYSVSREKKERFSLILESASTNQTSMYLCASSLYFGVGDEKLFFGSGTQLSVL.

This clone was counted once. This rearrangement joins TRBV7-9 to TRBJ1-6, with TRBD1 matching 7 bases. This CDR3 contains 15 residues. V was pared by 4 bases and J by 7 bases, with 7 bases of the junction left unmatched. Germline-derived CDR1 and CDR2 are SEHNR and FQNEAQ (reference sequence). CDR3 sequence (DNA): TGTGCCAGCAGCTCATTGGGACAGACCAATTCACCCCTCCACTTT. Protein product: CASSSLGQTNSPLHF.

V gene TRBV2 combines with J gene TRBJ2-7; no clear D gene. Trimming shortened V by 0 bases and J by 6 bases, and 6 bases separated the two germline ends. Germline CDR1 is SNHLY and CDR2 is FYNNEI. The CDR3 contains 12 residues. CDR3 nucleotides: TGTGCCAGCAGTGAAGCCTACTCCGAGCAGTACTTC. It is translated as CASSEAYSEQYF.

A note on this clone: Other DNA variants within this sample encode the same CDR3. V and J are TRBV28 and TRBJ2-7; D not certain. V lost 2 bases and J lost 2, with 4 bases in between. CDR3 length: 12 residues. Germline CDR1 reads MDHEN; CDR2 reads SYDVKM. The CDR3 here is CASSLDTYEQYF. CDR3 DNA sequence: TGTGCCAGCAGTTTAGACACCTACGAGCAGTACTTC.

V usage is TRBV7-3 and J usage is TRBJ2-3; D call uncertain. The V gene lost 5 bases and the J gene lost 6 bases, with 15 bases spanning the gap. CDR3 length: 14 residues. CDR1 and CDR2 (germline): SGHTA, FQGTGA. CDR3 sequence reads: CASSPSLNVDTQYF. The CDR3 DNA is TGTGCCAGCAGCCCATCTTTGAACGTTGATACGCAGTATTTT.

The chain has TRBV6-5 and TRBJ1-1, with TRBD1 identical over 8 bases. The junction had 13 bases not matched to a gene; V was cut back by 6 bases and J by 7 bases. Germline lookup yields CDR1 MNHEY and CDR2 SVGAGI. CDR3 length: 15 residues. The CDR3 DNA is TGTGCCAGCAGCCCCGGGACAGGTGGAGAGGGTGAAGCTTTCTTT. Its translation is CASSPGTGGEGEAFF.

Only a few counts were recorded for this clone. The V gene is TRBV2, the J gene TRBJ1-5, with TRBD1 matching over 7 bases. This CDR3 comprises 12 residues. Germline trimming cut 10 bases from V and 4 bases from J; bases unmatched to any gene: 4. Germline values: CDR1 SNHLY, CDR2 FYNNEI. The CDR3 DNA is TGTGCCAAAGGACAGGAGAATCAGCCCCAGCATTTT. Translated, it gives CAKGQENQPQHF. The entire variable domain, with the rest obtained from reference TRBV2 and TRBJ1-5, is as follows: EPEVTQTPSHQVTQMGQEVILRCVPISNHLYFYWYRQILGQKVEFLVSFYNNEISEKSEIFDDQFSVERPDGSNFTLKIRSTKLEDSAMYFCAKGQENQPQHFGDGTRLSIL.

This rearrangement joins TRBV5-6 to TRBJ2-2, with D hard to call. This CDR3 comprises 13 residues. V lost 5 bases to trimming and J lost 4 bases, with 9 bases between them. Germline assignment: CDR1 SGHDT and CDR2 YYEEEE. This CDR3 reads CASRLFFTGELFF. CDR3 coding DNA: TGTGCCAGCAGACTGTTTTTCACCGGGGAGCTGTTTTTT.

V gene TRBV3-1 (or the pseudogene TRBV3-2) combines with J gene TRBJ1-5; D remains unclear. Trimming removed 1 base at V and 0 bases at J, with 7 bases between. CDR3 length equals 15 residues. Germline V lookup: CDR1 LGHDT, CDR2 YNNKEL (reference sequence). CDR3 nucleotides: TGTGCCAGCAGCCAAGGGCGTTCTAGCAATCAGCCCCAGCATTTT. This codes for CASSQGRSSNQPQHF.

V is TRBV30 and J is TRBJ1-6; the D gene is possibly TRBD1 (5 bases). This CDR3 contains 13 residues. Germline CDR1 is GTSNPN and CDR2 is SVGIG (reference sequence). Trimming cost V 0 bases and J 9 bases, with 9 bases left between them. CDR3 in amino acids: CAWSVLGGSPLHF. The CDR3 region has the DNA TGTGCCTGGAGTGTACTCGGGGGTTCACCCCTCCACTTT. Full variable domain (outside the CDR3, taken from reference TRBV30 and TRBJ1-6): SQTIHQWPATLVQPVGSPLSLECTVEGTSNPNLYWYRQAAGRGLQLLFYSVGIGQISSEVPQNLSASRPQDRQFILSSKKLLLSDSGFYLCAWSVLGGSPLHFGNGTRLTVT.

The genes are TRBV27 and TRBJ2-7; possible D gene TRBD1, 6 bases. V shed 6 bases and J shed 6 bases, with 12 bases lying between them. This CDR3 region has 12 residues. CDR1 is MNHEY, CDR2 SMNVEV, per germline (reference sequence). CDR3: CASSYPDSEQYF. The CDR3 DNA reads as TGTGCCAGCAGCTACCCGGACAGCGAGCAGTACTTC.

This chain joins TRBV6-4 and TRBJ1-2, with D maybe TRBD1 (5 bases). CDR1 MRHNA and CDR2 SNTAGT come from the germline V gene. This CDR3 has 13 amino acids. Trimming removed 5 bases at V and 1 base at J, with 8 bases between. CDR3 in DNA: TGTGCCAGCAGTCGGGACGGTAACTATGGCTACACCTTC. Amino acids: CASSRDGNYGYTF.

The rearrangement joins TRBV3-1 (or the pseudogene TRBV3-2) to TRBJ1-2, with 7 bases identical to TRBD1. Germline assignment: CDR1 LGHDT and CDR2 YNNKEL (reference sequence). The junction had 9 bases not matched to a gene; V was cut back by 4 bases and J by 7 bases. The CDR3 totals 14 residues. The chain's CDR3 is CASSPGPTGPGYTF. CDR3 nucleotide sequence: TGTGCCAGCAGCCCAGGACCGACAGGGCCTGGCTACACCTTC.

The chain has TRBV18 and TRBJ1-4; weak D call: TRBD1 (5 bases). V was clipped by 4 bases and J by 8 bases, with 14 bases between them. This CDR3 has 14 residues. Germline values: CDR1 KGHSH, CDR2 LQKENI. This chain's CDR3 is CASSLGGTDEKLFF. CDR3 nucleotide sequence: TGTGCCAGCTCACTTGGAGGGACGGACGAAAAACTGTTTTTT.

The genes are TRBV4-3 and TRBJ1-3; no clear D gene. Trimming shortened V by 1 base and J by 2 bases, and 15 bases separated the two germline ends. CDR3 length equals 17 residues. From germline, CDR1 is LGHNA and CDR2 YSLEER. CDR3 bases: TGCGCCAGCAGCCAAGCTCCCACGTCGGAAACTGGAAACACCATATATTTT. It translates to CASSQAPTSETGNTIYF.

The V and J genes are TRBV2 and TRBJ1-4; D remains ambiguous. V lost 6 bases, J lost 8 bases, and 10 bases lay in between. The CDR3 runs 12 residues. The germline gives CDR1 SNHLY, CDR2 FYNNEI. As DNA, the CDR3 is TGTGCCAGCAGCTTGGACCGCGAAAAACTGTTTTTT. This codes for CASSLDREKLFF.

The rearrangement uses TRBV2 and TRBJ1-6; TRBD1 matches at 9 bases. The junction had 11 bases not matched to a gene; V was cut back by 6 bases and J by 8 bases. This CDR3 contains 16 residues. CDR1 is SNHLY, CDR2 FYNNEI, per germline. The CDR3, as DNA: TGTGCCAGCAGCCCGGGGGGGACAGGGAATGATTCACCCCTCCACTTT. Its translation: CASSPGGTGNDSPLHF.

This sequence joins TRBV7-9 and TRBJ2-7, with D unresolved. Germline V CDR1 and CDR2: SEHNR, FQNEAQ (reference sequence). The CDR3 spans 15 residues. V lost 3 bases to trimming and J lost 0 bases, with 12 bases between them. The CDR3 coding sequence is TGTGCCAGCAGCTTGGGCGGCTCCCTCTCCTACGAGCAGTACTTC. Encoded protein: CASSLGGSLSYEQYF.

Comments on this clone: The same CDR3 also results from other DNA sequences found in this sample. The chain recombines TRBV5-4 with TRBJ1-2, with TRBD1 identical over 7 bases. The CDR3 covers 14 residues. Germline V gene data show CDR1 as SGHNT and CDR2 as YYREEE (reference sequence). With 0 bases clipped from V and 2 bases from J, the junction kept 1 base outside the gene matches. The CDR3 protein is CASSLVGQNYGYTF. The CDR3, as DNA: TGTGCCAGCAGCTTGGTGGGACAGAACTATGGCTACACCTTC.